These T cell receptor beta chains were read from a single sample in a study of blood T cell repertoires in COVID-19. Method: immunoSEQ multiplex PCR; TCRdb's copy keeps in-frame clones and lacks some. The repertoire holds fewer than 450,000 clones, with nearly 90% as singletons. The sample consisted of PBMCs or T cells enriched from blood (not recorded which). All receptors derive from a woman between 35 and 50 years old with acute COVID-19. CDR3s include the opening cysteine and the closing phenylalanine or tryptophan. The D gene is left open where the match is weak. Size is stated for part of the rows, as once, few or many counts, or as a class when the clone is expanded.

d_gene	j_gene	abundance	v_gene	CDR3aa	CDR3nt
NA	TRBJ2-7	NA	TRBV7-9	CASSLIQGSSYEQYF	TGTGCCAGCAGCTTAATTCAGGGGAGCTCCTACGAGCAGTACTTC
NA	TRBJ1-6	NA	TRBV19	CASSFRGIRSPLHF	TGTGCCAGTAGTTTCAGGGGAATTCGGTCACCCCTCCACTTT
TRBD1	TRBJ1-1	NA	TRBV5-5	CASSSGTGFSNTEAFF	TGTGCCAGCAGCTCGGGGACAGGGTTTTCGAACACTGAAGCTTTCTTT
NA	TRBJ2-1	NA	TRBV18	CASSRGGPGNEQFF	TGTGCCAGCTCGCGAGGAGGGCCGGGCAATGAGCAGTTCTTC
NA	TRBJ2-1	NA	TRBV7-9	CASSSTLTSYNEQFF	TGTGCCAGCAGCTCGACTCTGACCTCCTACAATGAGCAGTTCTTC
NA	TRBJ2-5	NA	TRBV6-2/TRBV6-3	CASSHGTQETQYF	TGTGCCAGCAGCCACGGGACACAAGAGACCCAGTACTTC
NA	TRBJ1-2	NA	TRBV30	CAWSVEVTHGYTF	TGTGCCTGGAGTGTTGAGGTGACGCATGGCTACACCTTC
TRBD1	TRBJ2-7	NA	TRBV4-1	CASRGDRPDSYEQYF	TGCGCCAGCAGAGGGGACAGGCCTGATTCCTACGAGCAGTACTTC
NA	TRBJ1-2	once	TRBV12-3/TRBV12-4	CASSQGIYGYTF	TGTGCCAGCAGTCAGGGGATCTATGGCTACACCTTC
TRBD2	TRBJ2-3	once	TRBV7-9	CASSLRGGSTDTQYF	TGTGCCAGCAGCTTGCGGGGGGGCAGTACAGATACGCAGTATTTT
NA	TRBJ1-1	NA	TRBV19	CASSPTNTEAFF	TGTGCCAGTAGTCCTACGAACACTGAAGCTTTCTTT
TRBD1	TRBJ1-4	NA	TRBV6-5	CASSPRGRTDEKLFF	TGTGCCAGCAGCCCCAGGGGGCGCACCGATGAAAAACTGTTTTTT
TRBD1	TRBJ1-6	NA	TRBV28	CASRPRDRPNSPLHF	TGTGCCAGCAGGCCCCGGGACAGACCGAATTCACCCCTCCACTTT
NA	TRBJ1-2	NA	TRBV30	CAREGPRDGYTF	TGTGCTCGGGAGGGGCCGCGCGATGGCTACACCTTC
TRBD1	TRBJ2-7	NA	TRBV2	CASTKEQGASYEQYF	TGTGCCAGCACGAAGGAACAGGGGGCGTCCTACGAGCAGTACTTC
NA	TRBJ2-5	NA	TRBV18	CASSPTVTETQYF	TGTGCCAGCTCACCAACGGTCACGGAGACCCAGTACTTC
TRBD1	TRBJ1-2	NA	TRBV19	CASSFDRGLYGYTF	TGTGCCAGTAGTTTCGACAGGGGGCTCTATGGCTACACCTTC
NA	TRBJ2-2	NA	TRBV6-6	CASSSFPRLVGELFF	TGTGCCAGCAGTTCCTTCCCCCGTCTCGTCGGGGAGCTGTTTTTT
TRBD2	TRBJ2-2	NA	TRBV6-5	CASSYSGSGVTGELFF	TGTGCCAGCAGTTACTCGGGTAGCGGGGTTACCGGGGAGCTGTTTTTT
NA	TRBJ1-4	once	TRBV27	CASSSPAGNEKLFF	TGTGCCAGCAGTTCTCCGGCAGGGAATGAAAAACTGTTTTTT
TRBD2	TRBJ2-1	few	TRBV15	CATSDPGLAGGYNEQFF	TGTGCCACCAGCGATCCGGGACTAGCGGGGGGTTACAATGAGCAGTTCTTC
NA	TRBJ1-1	NA	TRBV30	CAWSVLENTEAFF	TGTGCCTGGAGTGTACTCGAGAACACTGAAGCTTTCTTT
NA	TRBJ1-1	NA	TRBV5-4	CASSLGGRMNTEAFF	TGTGCCAGCAGCTTGGGAGGGAGAATGAACACTGAAGCTTTCTTT
TRBD2	TRBJ2-7	NA	TRBV7-2	CASSLVATGGSSYEQYF	TGTGCCAGCAGCTTAGTGGCAACGGGGGGGAGTTCCTACGAGCAGTACTTC
NA	TRBJ2-5	NA	TRBV2	CASKSGETQYF	TGTGCCAGCAAAAGCGGAGAGACCCAGTACTTC